Each of the 31 T cell receptor beta chains below was sequenced from the same sample in a study of control samples from healthy donors and cancer patients. Only in-frame clones appear in the TCRdb table, and some are missing; sequencing was by immunoSEQ multiplex PCR. Of roughly 200,000 clones listed, about 94% are singletons. Sequenced sample: blood. The origin of the receptors is a man aged 50-60 years in good health.

Turning to this clone: Other nucleotide sequences in the sample specify the same CDR3. This sequence joins TRBV5-1 and TRBJ1-5, with a tentative D call TRBD1 (5 bases). The V end was cut by 4 bases, the J end by 2 bases, with 13 bases between. The germline CDR1 and CDR2 sequences are SGHRS and YFSETQ. The CDR3 has 15 amino acids. The CDR3 reads CASSPGTVGNQPQHF. Written as DNA, the CDR3 is TGCGCCAGCAGCCCCGGGACTGTTGGCAATCAGCCCCAGCATTTT. Filled out from reference TRBV5-1 and TRBJ1-5, the complete variable domain reads KAGVTQTPRYLIKTRGQQVTLSCSPISGHRSVSWYQQTPGQGLQFLFEYFSETQRNKGNFPGRFSGRQFSNSRSEMNVSTLELGDSALYLCASSPGTVGNQPQHFGDGTRLSIL.

This clone was observed once. The DNA of the CDR3 is TGTGCCAGCAGCAAATTCGCAGGGTTGACTGAAGCTTTCTTT. Translating it yields CASSKFAGLTEAFF. The rearrangement uses TRBV21-1 and TRBJ1-1; the table gives TRBD1 as D, unverified against the DNA. TRBV21-1 is an annotated pseudogene. The CDR3 runs 14 residues.

The V gene is TRBV28, the J gene TRBJ1-1; 9 nucleotides agree with TRBD1. The germline V gene encodes CDR1 MDHEN and CDR2 SYDVKM. The V gene end was trimmed by 6 bases and the J gene end by 1 base; junction bases not matched to a gene: 6. This CDR3 is built from 15 residues. In nucleotides, the CDR3 is TGTGCCAGCAGGGTTACAGGGGGCTCGAACACTGAAGCTTTCTTT. This translates into CASRVTGGSNTEAFF.

The chain is built from TRBV30 and TRBJ2-5; perhaps TRBD1 as D (5 bases). CDR3 length: 15 amino acids. With 0 bases removed from V and 1 base from J, the gap between germline ends came to 12 bases. Germline CDR1 and CDR2: GTSNPN and SVGIG (reference sequence). CDR3 region: CAWSVQKGPQETQYF. The CDR3 region has the DNA TGTGCCTGGAGTGTACAAAAGGGGCCCCAAGAGACCCAGTACTTC.

V is TRBV5-1 and J is TRBJ1-1, with TRBD1 as a possible D gene (6 bases). V gave up 4 bases and J gave up 2 bases, with 12 bases separating them. This CDR3 region has 14 residues. Germline V gene sequence: CDR1 SGHRS, CDR2 YFSETQ. The CDR3 DNA reads TGCGCCAGCAGCGTACAGGGAGACAACACTGAAGCTTTCTTT. Its translation is CASSVQGDNTEAFF. Together with reference TRBV5-1 and TRBJ1-1, the CDR3 gives the full variable domain: KAGVTQTPRYLIKTRGQQVTLSCSPISGHRSVSWYQQTPGQGLQFLFEYFSETQRNKGNFPGRFSGRQFSNSRSEMNVSTLELGDSALYLCASSVQGDNTEAFFGQGTRLTVV.

This chain links TRBV5-4 with TRBJ1-6; D not certain. Germline values: CDR1 SGHNT, CDR2 YYREEE (reference sequence). The CDR3 runs 13 residues. V lost 4 bases to trimming and J lost 7 bases, with 9 bases between them. The DNA for the CDR3 is TGTGCCAGCAGCATATCGGGGAATTCACCCCTCCACTTT. Amino acid sequence: CASSISGNSPLHF.

The chain recombines TRBV7-9 with TRBJ1-1, with D uncertain. Germline lookup yields CDR1 SEHNR and CDR2 FQNEAQ (reference sequence). The CDR3 has 13 amino acids. V lost 4 bases, J lost 10 bases, and 16 bases lay in between. The CDR3 DNA reads TGTGCCAGCAGCTCCTCCGGTCTCAGATTAGCTTTCTTT. Its protein product is CASSSSGLRLAFF.

The chain couples TRBV10-3 to TRBJ2-2; 7 bases agree with TRBD2. This CDR3 spans 17 amino acids. Germline CDR1 is ENHRY and CDR2 is SYGVKD. V shed 0 bases and J 1 base; nucleotides not matched to a gene: 5. CDR3 in DNA: TGTGCCATCAGTGAGTCTTTCCGGGGGGAGAACACCGGGGAGCTGTTTTTT. Protein product: CAISESFRGENTGELFF.

The gene calls are TRBV7-2 and TRBJ2-7; a weak D match, TRBD2 (5 bases). Between the trimmed V and J ends, which lost 5 bases and 3 bases, there was a span of 8 bases. In germline, CDR1 is SGHTA, CDR2 FQGNSA. The CDR3 has 12 residues. CDR3 loop: CASSPGLYEQYF. The CDR3 bases are TGTGCCAGCAGCCCCGGACTCTACGAGCAGTACTTC. Full variable domain (missing parts from reference TRBV7-2 and TRBJ2-7): GAGVSQSPSNKVTEKGKDVELRCDPISGHTALYWYRQSLGQGLEFLIYFQGNSAPDKSGLPSDRFSAERTGGSVSTLTIQRTQQEDSAVYLCASSPGLYEQYFGPGTRLTVT.

The V gene is TRBV6-6, the J gene TRBJ2-7, with D uncertain. CDR1 is MNHNY, CDR2 SVGAGI, per germline (reference sequence). Trimming shortened V by 0 bases and J by 3 bases, and 15 bases separated the two germline ends. The CDR3 consists of 16 residues. CDR3 sequence: CASSYSILRQNYEQYF. The CDR3 region has the DNA TGTGCCAGCAGTTACTCGATTTTGCGGCAGAACTACGAGCAGTACTTC.

V and J are TRBV4-3 and TRBJ2-7; D possibly corresponds to TRBD1 (6 bases). The V and J ends lost 0 bases and 3 bases respectively, with 12 bases between them. CDR3 size: 15 residues. Germline V gene data show CDR1 as LGHNA and CDR2 as YSLEER. CDR3 loop: CASSQDRDTDYEQYF. CDR3 coding DNA: TGCGCCAGCAGCCAAGATAGGGACACAGACTACGAGCAGTACTTC.

The rearrangement links TRBV7-8 to TRBJ1-3; TRBD1 matches at 7 bases. The CDR3 has 12 residues. Germline V lookup: CDR1 SGHVS, CDR2 FQNEAQ. V lost 0 bases, J lost 13 bases, and 3 bases stayed unmatched. DNA of the CDR3: TGTGCCAGCAGCTTAGCGCAGGGACAGATATATTTT. Translated, it gives CASSLAQGQIYF.

This rearrangement joins TRBV9 to TRBJ2-2; D is possibly TRBD2 (6 bases). Per the germline V gene, CDR1 is SGDLS and CDR2 is YYNGEE. This CDR3 spans 16 amino acids. Trimming stripped 3 bases from V and 7 bases from J, with 19 bases between. Here the CDR3 DNA reads TGTGCCAGCAGCGCCCATATCGGGGGATCGGTCGGGGAGCTGTTTTTT. It encodes CASSAHIGGSVGELFF.

CDR3 DNA: TGTGCCAGCTCACGTAGCGCGGCTAGCACAGATACGCAGTATTTT. This encodes CASSRSAASTDTQYF. The V and J genes are TRBV18 and TRBJ2-3, with D perhaps TRBD2 (5 bases). Trimming took off 4 bases at V and 0 bases at J, with 11 bases between the two ends. This CDR3 spans 15 amino acids. Germline V gene sequence: CDR1 KGHSH, CDR2 LQKENI.

This chain uses TRBV2 with TRBJ2-7; 9 bases agree with TRBD1. The V segment lost 10 bases and the J segment 1 base; nucleotides outside the gene matches: 8. Germline CDR1 SNHLY, CDR2 FYNNEI. The CDR3 is made up of 14 amino acids. CDR3 sequence: CATKGQGVSYEQYF. The CDR3 nucleotides read TGTGCCACGAAGGGACAGGGAGTTTCCTACGAGCAGTACTTC.

V is TRBV5-1 and J is TRBJ2-2, with D possibly being TRBD1 (5 bases). CDR1 is SGHRS, CDR2 YFSETQ, per germline. The V gene lost 3 bases and the J gene lost 6 bases, with 9 bases spanning the gap. The CDR3 is 13 amino acids. The CDR3 sequence: CASSSQGSGELFF. The CDR3 nucleotides read TGCGCCAGCAGCTCCCAGGGATCCGGGGAGCTGTTTTTT.

J is TRBJ2-3 and V is TRBV2; TRBD2 matches 9 bases. The CDR3 is 15 amino acids. The V gene's germline CDR1 is SNHLY and CDR2 FYNNEI. The junction had 7 bases not matched to a gene; V was cut back by 4 bases and J by 5 bases. The CDR3 loop reads CASSAAGGPEDTQYF. The CDR3 DNA reads TGTGCCAGCAGTGCTGCGGGGGGGCCGGAAGATACGCAGTATTTT. The complete variable domain, with remaining parts taken from reference TRBV2 and TRBJ2-3, reads EPEVTQTPSHQVTQMGQEVILRCVPISNHLYFYWYRQILGQKVEFLVSFYNNEISEKSEIFDDQFSVERPDGSNFTLKIRSTKLEDSAMYFCASSAAGGPEDTQYFGPGTRLTVL.

The J gene is TRBJ2-5, the V gene TRBV5-1, with TRBD2 as a possible D gene (7 bases). The germline V gene encodes CDR1 SGHRS and CDR2 YFSETQ. The CDR3 is made up of 13 amino acids. Trimming removed 5 bases from V and 2 bases from J, with 10 bases in between. CDR3 amino acids: CASRGGPQETQYF. In DNA form, the CDR3 reads TGCGCCAGCAGGGGGGGGCCTCAAGAGACCCAGTACTTC. The full variable domain, in which reference TRBV5-1 and TRBJ2-5 provide the parts outside the CDR3, is KAGVTQTPRYLIKTRGQQVTLSCSPISGHRSVSWYQQTPGQGLQFLFEYFSETQRNKGNFPGRFSGRQFSNSRSEMNVSTLELGDSALYLCASRGGPQETQYFGPGTRLLVL.

The chain employs TRBV7-2 and TRBJ1-1; 10 positions match TRBD1. Trimming took 4 bases from V and 5 from J; bases not matched to a gene: 7. Germline loops: CDR1 SGHTA, CDR2 FQGNSA. CDR3 size: 15 residues. CDR3 residues: CASSSRTGGGTEAFF. DNA of the CDR3: TGTGCCAGCAGCTCCAGGACAGGGGGAGGGACTGAAGCTTTCTTT.

The CDR3 sequence is CASSPTAGTNVLTF. DNA of the CDR3: TGCGCCAGCAGCCCTACTGCCGGGACAAACGTCCTGACTTTC. This chain links TRBV5-1 with TRBJ2-6; tentatively, D is TRBD1 (6 bases). The CDR3 contains 14 residues. V lost 4 bases to trimming and J lost 10 bases, with 15 bases between them. CDR1 SGHRS and CDR2 YFSETQ come from the germline V gene.

This chain links TRBV19 with TRBJ1-6, with D maybe TRBD1 (6 bases). There are 15 residues in the CDR3. The V gene lost 5 bases and the J gene lost 1 base, with 9 bases spanning the gap. The V gene's germline CDR1 is LNHDA and CDR2 SQIVND (reference sequence). The CDR3 protein is CASSRTVSYNSPLHF. The CDR3 DNA is TGTGCCAGTAGTCGGACAGTTTCCTATAATTCACCCCTCCACTTT. The full variable domain, with the rest looked up from reference TRBV19 and TRBJ1-6, is DGGITQSPKYLFRKEGQNVTLSCEQNLNHDAMYWYRQDPGQGLRLIYYSQIVNDFQKGDIAEGYSVSREKKESFPLTVTSAQKNPTAFYLCASSRTVSYNSPLHFGNGTRLTVT.

The V gene is TRBV5-1, the J gene TRBJ1-2, with a possible D match to TRBD1 (6 bases). Germline V CDR1 and CDR2: SGHRS, YFSETQ. Between the trimmed V and J ends, which lost 4 bases and 7 bases, there was a span of 23 bases. The CDR3 consists of 16 residues. The CDR3 here is CASSLLPPTGNVGYTF. As DNA, the CDR3 is TGCGCCAGCAGCCTACTCCCCCCAACAGGGAACGTTGGCTACACCTTC.

The chain is built from TRBV7-3 and TRBJ2-7; a weak D match, TRBD2 (5 bases). Germline CDR1 is SGHTA and CDR2 is FQGTGA. V lost 1 base to trimming and J lost 0 bases, with 7 bases between them. The length of the CDR3 is 14 residues. The CDR3 protein is CASSLNGDSYEQYF. The CDR3 DNA is TGTGCCAGCAGCTTAAACGGGGACTCCTACGAGCAGTACTTC.

The rearrangement uses TRBV12-3 or TRBV12-4 and TRBJ1-5; D is perhaps TRBD1 (6 bases). This CDR3 contains 13 residues. The V end lost 6 bases, the J end lost 9 bases, and 15 bases lay between the germline ends. The CDR3 region is CASSRNRELPQHF. CDR3 nucleotide sequence: TGTGCCAGCAGCCGTAACAGGGAACTGCCCCAGCATTTT.

With regard to this clone: This sample includes further DNA sequences coding for the same CDR3. J is TRBJ2-5 and V is TRBV18; possible D gene TRBD1, 7 bases. The CDR3 is made up of 16 amino acids. Deletions cut 6 bases from V and 1 base from J, with 18 bases between. Per the germline V gene, CDR1 is KGHSH and CDR2 is LQKENI. The CDR3, as DNA: TGTGCCAGCTCTCCGAAACAGGGGCGGGGCCAAGAGACCCAGTACTTC. Amino acid sequence: CASSPKQGRGQETQYF.

In DNA form, the CDR3 reads TGTGCCACCAGCAGAGGGACAGGGTTGGGTAATTCACCCCTCCACTTT. Translated: CATSRGTGLGNSPLHF. The V gene is TRBV15, the J gene TRBJ1-6, with 8 bases matching TRBD1. The CDR3 consists of 16 residues. V shed 1 base, J shed 6 bases, and the junction held 5 bases outside the gene matches. Germline values: CDR1 LNHNV, CDR2 YYDKDF (reference sequence).

This clone was detected only once. V gene TRBV5-1 combines with J gene TRBJ1-1; D ambiguous. The CDR3 contains 13 residues. Germline V gene lookup returns CDR1 SGHRS and CDR2 YFSETQ. V gave up 4 bases and J gave up 5 bases, with 12 bases separating them. This chain's CDR3 is CASSPRMLTEAFF. CDR3 bases: TGCGCCAGCAGCCCGAGAATGCTGACTGAAGCTTTCTTT.

V and J are TRBV15 and TRBJ1-4; D perhaps matches TRBD1 (5 bases). CDR1 and CDR2 (germline): LNHNV, YYDKDF (reference sequence). Trimming cost V 1 base and J 6 bases, with 9 bases left between them. The CDR3 is 14 residues long. The CDR3 protein is CATSRGGTDEKLFF. The CDR3, as DNA: TGTGCCACCAGCAGAGGGGGGACGGATGAAAAACTGTTTTTT.

DNA of the CDR3: TGCGCCAGCAGCTTGATAGCGAACACTGAAGCTTTCTTT. Translation gives CASSLIANTEAFF. The chain uses TRBV5-1 and TRBJ1-1; D is ambiguous. The CDR3 consists of 13 residues. The germline V gene has CDR1 SGHRS and CDR2 YFSETQ. V was trimmed by 1 base and J by 1 base, leaving 5 bases between them.

The chain carries TRBV2 and TRBJ1-1; D unclear. The CDR3 is 15 amino acids. CDR1 SNHLY and CDR2 FYNNEI come from the germline V gene. V lost 4 bases and J 4 bases, leaving 16 bases between the germline ends. The CDR3 spells CASSVAGARGTEAFF. The CDR3 DNA reads TGTGCCAGCAGTGTTGCGGGCGCTCGGGGCACTGAAGCTTTCTTT.

J is TRBJ2-1 and V is TRBV28, with TRBD1 matching over 8 bases. Germline-derived CDR1 and CDR2 are MDHEN and SYDVKM. The CDR3 is 15 amino acids. With 8 bases clipped from V and 8 bases from J, the junction kept 14 bases outside the gene matches. In DNA form, the CDR3 reads TGTGCCAGCTGTGGGCCTACAGGGGGTGGCGATGAGCAGTTCTTC. This gives the protein CASCGPTGGGDEQFF.